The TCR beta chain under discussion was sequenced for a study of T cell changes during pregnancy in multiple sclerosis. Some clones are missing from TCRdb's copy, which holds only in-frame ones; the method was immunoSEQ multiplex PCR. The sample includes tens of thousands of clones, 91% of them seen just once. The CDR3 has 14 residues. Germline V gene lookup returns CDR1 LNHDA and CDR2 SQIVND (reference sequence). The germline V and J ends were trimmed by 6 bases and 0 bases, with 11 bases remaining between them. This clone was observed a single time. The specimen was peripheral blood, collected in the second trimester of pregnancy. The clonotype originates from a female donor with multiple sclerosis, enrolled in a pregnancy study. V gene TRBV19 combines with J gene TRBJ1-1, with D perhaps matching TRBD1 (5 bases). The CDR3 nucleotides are TGTGCCAGTAGATCAGGGCCCATGAACACTGAAGCTTTCTTT. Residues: CASRSGPMNTEAFF.